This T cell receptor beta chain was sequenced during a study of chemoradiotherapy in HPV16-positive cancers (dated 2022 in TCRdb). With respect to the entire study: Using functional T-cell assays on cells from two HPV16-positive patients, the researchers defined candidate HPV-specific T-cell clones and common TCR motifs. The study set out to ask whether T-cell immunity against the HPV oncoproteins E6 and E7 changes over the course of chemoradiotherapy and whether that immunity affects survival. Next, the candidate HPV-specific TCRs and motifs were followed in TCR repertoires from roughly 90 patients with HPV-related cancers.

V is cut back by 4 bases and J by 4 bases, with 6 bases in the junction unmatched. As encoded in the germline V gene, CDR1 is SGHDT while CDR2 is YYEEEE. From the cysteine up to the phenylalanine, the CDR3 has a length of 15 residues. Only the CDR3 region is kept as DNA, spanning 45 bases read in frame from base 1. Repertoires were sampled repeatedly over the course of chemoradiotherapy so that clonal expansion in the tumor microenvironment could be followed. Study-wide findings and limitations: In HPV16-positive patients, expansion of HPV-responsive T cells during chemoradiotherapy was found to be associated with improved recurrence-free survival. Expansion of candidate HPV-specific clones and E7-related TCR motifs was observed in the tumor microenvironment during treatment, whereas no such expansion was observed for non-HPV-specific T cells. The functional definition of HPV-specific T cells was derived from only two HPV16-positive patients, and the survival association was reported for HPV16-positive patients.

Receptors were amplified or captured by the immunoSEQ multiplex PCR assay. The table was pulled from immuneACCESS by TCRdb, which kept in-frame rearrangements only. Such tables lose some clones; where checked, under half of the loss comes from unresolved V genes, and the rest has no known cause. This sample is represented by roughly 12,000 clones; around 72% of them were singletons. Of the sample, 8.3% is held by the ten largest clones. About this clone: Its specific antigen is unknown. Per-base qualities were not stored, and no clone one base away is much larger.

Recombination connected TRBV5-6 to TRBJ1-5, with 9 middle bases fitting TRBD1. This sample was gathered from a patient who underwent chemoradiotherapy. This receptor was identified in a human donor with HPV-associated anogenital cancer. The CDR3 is CASSTWTGENQPQHF. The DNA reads TGTGCCAGCAGCACCTGGACAGGGGAGAATCAGCCCCAGCATTTT.